Presented here are 31 T cell receptor beta chains from one specimen sequenced in a study of early T cells in non-severe SARS-CoV-2 infection. TCRdb fed the 5' RACE reads into MiXCR, producing one record per CDR3 protein. The table has about 33,000 distinct CDR3 sequences, 5% seen once; the top ten hold around an eighth. Source material: whole blood. The receptors were sampled from an adult who was a healthcare worker with PCR-confirmed SARS-CoV-2 infection or an uninfected control (not recorded which).

By sample fraction, this clonotype is medium-sized (0.01 to 0.1%). The rearrangement uses TRBV3-1 and TRBJ2-3; 10 bases agree with TRBD2. The V and J ends lost 4 bases and 3 bases, in that order; junction bases with no gene match: 4. CDR3 length: 15 residues. Germline V gene data show CDR1 as LGHDT and CDR2 as YNNKEL (reference sequence). In DNA form, the CDR3 reads TGTGCCAGCAGCCCACCGGGACTAGCGACAGATACGCAGTATTTT. Translating it yields CASSPPGLATDTQYF.

In this sample, this clonotype turned up a few times. The genes are TRBV20-1 and TRBJ2-1; 12 bases map to TRBD2. CDR3 length: 15 amino acids. Germline lookup yields CDR1 DFQATT and CDR2 SNEGSKA (reference sequence). Trimming took 5 bases from V and 8 from J; bases not matched to a gene: 10. CDR3: CSAETSGGVSDEQFF. The CDR3 bases are TGCAGTGCTGAGACTAGCGGGGGAGTCTCCGATGAGCAGTTCTTC.

This clonotype was seen at least ten times. This rearrangement joins TRBV28 to TRBJ2-5; D possibly matches TRBD1 or TRBD2 (5 bases each). V lost 4 bases, J lost 5 bases, and 5 bases lay in between. The CDR3 consists of 11 residues. Germline CDR1 is MDHEN and CDR2 is SYDVKM. This CDR3 reads CASSWGETQYF. DNA of the CDR3: TGTGCCAGCAGTTGGGGGGAGACCCAGTACTTC.

This clonotype was recorded many times. CDR3 sequence (DNA): TGTGCCAGCACCGTGGACTGGAATGAAAAACTGTTTTTT. As protein: CASTVDWNEKLFF. The chain couples TRBV6-6 to TRBJ1-4; D gene unclear. The V end lost 7 bases, the J end lost 5 bases, and 11 bases lay between the germline ends. The length of the CDR3 is 13 residues. Germline CDR1 reads MNHNY; CDR2 reads SVGAGI (reference sequence).

V is TRBV7-9 and J is TRBJ2-2; 7 positions agree with TRBD1. From germline, CDR1 is SEHNR and CDR2 FQNEAQ (reference sequence). Trimming at V came to 2 bases and at J to 4 bases, leaving 4 bases not matched to a gene. The CDR3 runs to 15 residues. CDR3 DNA: TGTGCCAGCAGCTTAAGGACAGGAAGCACCGGGGAGCTGTTTTTT. Residues: CASSLRTGSTGELFF.

This sequence joins TRBV5-8 and TRBJ2-2; D is unclear. The CDR3 is 14 amino acids. V was clipped by 1 base and J by 1 base, with 5 bases between them. Germline loops: CDR1 SGHTS, CDR2 YDEGEE. CDR3 region: CASSLLENTGELFF. The CDR3, as DNA: TGTGCCAGCAGCTTGTTGGAGAACACCGGGGAGCTGTTTTTT.

J is TRBJ2-5 and V is TRBV29-1; D might be TRBD1 (6 bases). Trimming took off 7 bases at V and 2 bases at J, with 11 bases between the two ends. Per germline, CDR1 SQVTM and CDR2 ANQGSEA. CDR3 length: 12 amino acids. CDR3 amino acids: CSGQDRQETQYF. Here the CDR3 DNA reads TGCAGCGGACAGGATCGGCAAGAGACCCAGTACTTC.

In its sample, this clonotype was seen many times. The chain combines TRBV5-1 with TRBJ2-1; D remains ambiguous. V shed 6 bases and J shed 4 bases, with 5 bases lying between them. There are 11 residues in the CDR3. Per the germline V gene, CDR1 is SGHRS and CDR2 is YFSETQ. The CDR3 loop reads CASMGYNEQFF. As DNA, the CDR3 is TGCGCCAGCATGGGATACAATGAGCAGTTCTTC.

This clonotype showed up many times. This chain links TRBV5-1 with TRBJ1-5; D is unresolved. CDR3 length: 13 amino acids. Germline V lookup: CDR1 SGHRS, CDR2 YFSETQ. The V and J ends lost 2 bases and 2 bases respectively, with 5 bases between them. CDR3 bases: TGCGCCAGCAGCTTCGGGGGCAATCAGCCCCAGCATTTT. It is translated as CASSFGGNQPQHF. Filled out from reference TRBV5-1 and TRBJ1-5, the complete variable domain reads KAGVTQTPRYLIKTRGQQVTLSCSPISGHRSVSWYQQTPGQGLQFLFEYFSETQRNKGNFPGRFSGRQFSNSRSEMNVSTLELGDSALYLCASSFGGNQPQHFGDGTRLSIL.

V gene TRBV6-2 or TRBV6-3 combines with J gene TRBJ2-3, with 8 bases aligning to TRBD2. CDR3 length equals 15 residues. CDR1 MNHEY and CDR2 SVGEGT come from the germline V gene. The J segment lost 4 bases and the V segment lost 3 bases, leaving 6 bases of the junction unmatched. The DNA for the CDR3 is TGTGCCAGCAGTTATGGCCCGCGGGGGGCAGATACGCAGTATTTT. Its protein product is CASSYGPRGADTQYF.

This clonotype was counted ten times or more. The gene calls are TRBV20-1 and TRBJ2-1; 13 nucleotides agree with TRBD2. This CDR3 spans 15 amino acids. V trimming: 6 bases; J trimming: 5 bases; junction bases outside the gene matches: 7. The germline V gene encodes CDR1 DFQATT and CDR2 SNEGSKA (reference sequence). The CDR3 here is CSAVPGTSGDNEQFF. As DNA, the CDR3 is TGCAGTGCGGTACCCGGGACTAGCGGGGACAATGAGCAGTTCTTC.

Only a few counts were recorded for this clonotype. The chain carries TRBV10-1 and TRBJ1-1; D is ambiguous. Trimming took off 4 bases at V and 1 base at J, with 7 bases between the two ends. The CDR3 runs 13 residues. Germline assignment: CDR1 WNHNN and CDR2 SYGVQD (reference sequence). This CDR3 is CASSVKANTEAFF. In DNA, the CDR3 is TGCGCCAGCAGTGTCAAGGCGAACACTGAAGCTTTCTTT.

This clonotype was observed many times. The chain couples TRBV6-1 to TRBJ2-1; TRBD1 is a possible D gene (7 bases). Germline CDR1 and CDR2: MNHNS and SASEGT. The ends were cut back, 3 bases at V and 8 bases at J, with 14 bases in the middle. The CDR3 extends over 14 amino acids. The CDR3: CASSEIRGVYEQFF. CDR3 DNA sequence: TGTGCCAGCAGTGAGATCAGGGGGGTTTATGAGCAGTTCTTC.

This clonotype was detected many times. The V and J genes are TRBV28 and TRBJ2-6; D uncertain. Trimming took 2 bases from V and 3 from J, leaving 11 bases between them. The CDR3 has 16 amino acids. Germline V lookup: CDR1 MDHEN, CDR2 SYDVKM. CDR3 residues: CASSLRQIDGANVLTF. CDR3 bases: TGTGCCAGCAGTTTAAGGCAGATCGATGGGGCCAACGTCCTGACTTTC.

This clonotype was counted many times. Here the CDR3 DNA reads TGCAGTGCTAGAGATATCAGGACAGGGGATAATTCACCCCTCCACTTT. Amino acid sequence: CSARDIRTGDNSPLHF. The chain is built from TRBV20-1 and TRBJ1-6; 9 bases agree with TRBD1. Germline V gene lookup returns CDR1 DFQATT and CDR2 SNEGSKA (reference sequence). The CDR3 is made up of 16 amino acids. With 0 bases clipped from V and 5 bases from J, the junction kept 5 bases outside the gene matches.

This clonotype was observed a handful of times. The rearrangement links TRBV4-3 to TRBJ2-3; 11 bases map to TRBD2. Looked up from germline, CDR1 is LGHNA and CDR2 is YSLEER. The CDR3 loop spans 15 amino acids. Trimming at V came to 3 bases and at J to 4 bases, leaving 3 bases not matched to a gene. The CDR3 DNA sequence: TGCGCCAGCAGCCAGGATAGCGGGGGGGCAGATACGCAGTATTTT. It is translated as CASSQDSGGADTQYF.

This clonotype has more than one count but fewer than ten. The J gene is TRBJ2-1, the V gene TRBV7-8; no definite D call. Germline V lookup: CDR1 SGHVS, CDR2 FQNEAQ. This CDR3 contains 11 residues. Deletions cut 4 bases from V and 9 bases from J, with 7 bases between. The CDR3 region is CASSSSGEQFF. In DNA, the CDR3 is TGTGCCAGCAGCTCCTCGGGTGAGCAGTTCTTC. Full variable domain (rest looked up from reference TRBV7-8 and TRBJ2-1): GAGVSQSPRYKVAKRGQDVALRCDPISGHVSLFWYQQALGQGPEFLTYFQNEAQLDKSGLPSDRFFAERPEGSVSTLKIQRTQQEDSAVYLCASSSSGEQFFGPGTRLTVL.

There are many counts of this clonotype. The CDR3, as DNA: TGCGCCAGCAGCCGAGGACAGGGGATGGACGGTGGCTATGGCTACACCTTC. Protein product: CASSRGQGMDGGYGYTF. The rearrangement uses TRBV5-1 and TRBJ1-2; 9 nucleotides match TRBD1. Germline V lookup: CDR1 SGHRS, CDR2 YFSETQ. This CDR3 comprises 17 residues. V was pared by 4 bases and J by 4 bases, with 14 bases of the junction left unmatched.

At least ten counts were recorded for this clonotype. The chain combines TRBV30 with TRBJ2-7, with D tentatively TRBD2 (6 bases). Germline loops: CDR1 GTSNPN, CDR2 SVGIG (reference sequence). The germline V and J ends were trimmed by 4 bases and 1 base, with 14 bases remaining between them. The CDR3 runs to 14 residues. CDR3 sequence reads: CAWKGKGTSYEQYF. The CDR3 nucleotides read TGTGCCTGGAAGGGAAAGGGGACTTCCTACGAGCAGTACTTC.

CDR3 residues: CASSRRDRGLNTEAFF. For the CDR3, the DNA is TGTGCCAGCAGCCGCCGGGACAGGGGACTGAACACTGAAGCTTTCTTT. The chain couples TRBV5-5 to TRBJ1-1; 10 positions agree with TRBD1. J gave up 0 bases and V 4 bases, and 6 bases lay outside the gene matches. Per germline, CDR1 SGHKS and CDR2 YYEKEE (reference sequence). The CDR3 runs to 16 residues.

This clonotype was found many times. V usage is TRBV6-6 and J usage is TRBJ2-1, with D tentatively TRBD1 (6 bases). CDR1 MNHNY and CDR2 SVGAGI come from the germline V gene (reference sequence). The CDR3 extends over 16 amino acids. Between the trimmed V and J ends, which lost 1 base and 2 bases, there was a span of 12 bases. CDR3 loop: CASSYFPGHTYNEQFF. The CDR3 DNA is TGTGCCAGCAGTTACTTTCCGGGACATACCTACAATGAGCAGTTCTTC.

This clonotype appeared many times. The V and J genes are TRBV11-2 and TRBJ2-2, with 9 bases lining up with TRBD1. V lost 0 bases to trimming and J lost 3 bases; unmatched junction nucleotides: 8. The V gene's germline CDR1 is SGHAT and CDR2 FQNNGV. The CDR3 has 18 residues. In DNA form, the CDR3 reads TGTGCCAGCAGCTTAGATTGGCCACAGGGGGCCTACACCGGGGAGCTGTTTTTT. As protein: CASSLDWPQGAYTGELFF.

This clonotype was detected many times. The rearrangement joins TRBV6-2 or TRBV6-3 to TRBJ2-3; D is unresolved. Germline V lookup: CDR1 MNHEY, CDR2 SVGEGT. The CDR3 contains 15 residues. Trimming cost V 4 bases and J 5 bases, with 16 bases left between them. For the CDR3, the DNA is TGTGCCAGCAGTTTCGGACGGCCCTGGGGAGATACGCAGTATTTT. Translated: CASSFGRPWGDTQYF.

This clonotype was recorded many times. The rearrangement links TRBV19 to TRBJ2-5; D is uncertain. The V end lost 5 bases, the J end lost 4 bases, and 14 bases lay between the germline ends. In germline, CDR1 is LNHDA, CDR2 SQIVND (reference sequence). The length of the CDR3 is 14 residues. The DNA of the CDR3 is TGTGCCAGTAGTTTGTCAAGGACGCGAGAGACCCAGTACTTC. Its translation: CASSLSRTRETQYF.

This clonotype was recorded at least ten times. The chain couples TRBV29-1 to TRBJ1-1; 9 positions match TRBD1. This CDR3 has 14 residues. Germline trimming cut 4 bases from V and 1 base from J; bases unmatched to any gene: 4. Germline assignment: CDR1 SQVTM and CDR2 ANQGSEA. DNA for the CDR3: TGCAGCGTTGGAACAGGGGGCTCGAACACTGAAGCTTTCTTT. Translated, it gives CSVGTGGSNTEAFF. The variable domain in full, with the rest retrieved from reference TRBV29-1 and TRBJ1-1, is SAVISQKPSRDICQRGTSLTIQCQVDSQVTMMFWYRQQPGQSLTLIATANQGSEATYESGFVIDKFPISRPNLTFSTLTVSNMSPEDSSIYLCSVGTGGSNTEAFFGQGTRLTVV.

This clonotype was counted at least ten times. The chain couples TRBV7-2 to TRBJ1-1, with D possibly being TRBD1 (6 bases). The germline gives CDR1 SGHTA, CDR2 FQGNSA. The ends were cut back, 2 bases at V and 1 base at J, with 11 bases in the middle. The CDR3 is made up of 15 amino acids. This CDR3 is CASSLRGQRNTEAFF. In nucleotides, the CDR3 is TGTGCCAGCAGCTTACGCGGACAGCGGAACACTGAAGCTTTCTTT.

This clonotype was detected ten times or more. V and J are TRBV6-6 and TRBJ2-3; D may correspond to TRBD1 or TRBD2 (8 bases each). Germline V CDR1 and CDR2: MNHNY, SVGAGI (reference sequence). This CDR3 contains 16 residues. The ends were cut back, 4 bases at V and 7 bases at J, with 21 bases in the middle. The CDR3 DNA follows: TGTGCCAGCAGTTCCGGGAGGGACAGGTTTTCATATACGCAGTATTTT. Protein sequence: CASSSGRDRFSYTQYF.

Many counts were recorded for this clonotype. This chain uses TRBV5-1 with TRBJ1-6; the D gene is possibly TRBD1 (5 bases). Germline V gene data show CDR1 as SGHRS and CDR2 as YFSETQ. The CDR3 length is 18 residues. V was cut by 4 bases and J by 0 bases, with 17 bases left in between. DNA of the CDR3: TGCGCCAGCAGCACCACCGGGACCAGAAGCTCCTATAATTCACCCCTCCACTTT. It codes for CASSTTGTRSSYNSPLHF.

In its sample, this clonotype was seen many times. This chain links TRBV29-1 with TRBJ1-1; no reliable D call. This CDR3 is built from 13 residues. Germline loops: CDR1 SQVTM, CDR2 ANQGSEA. Trimming stripped 7 bases from V and 1 base from J, with 13 bases between. In DNA, the CDR3 is TGCAGCGCCCAGAGAGTGCAGAACACTGAAGCTTTCTTT. It encodes CSAQRVQNTEAFF. Using reference TRBV29-1 and TRBJ1-1 for the parts outside the CDR3, the full variable domain is SAVISQKPSRDICQRGTSLTIQCQVDSQVTMMFWYRQQPGQSLTLIATANQGSEATYESGFVIDKFPISRPNLTFSTLTVSNMSPEDSSIYLCSAQRVQNTEAFFGQGTRLTVV.

This clonotype was counted at least ten times. V usage is TRBV11-2 and J usage is TRBJ1-2; D remains unclear. Trimming left V 6 bases short and J 0 bases short, with 8 bases between. This CDR3 has 13 amino acids. CDR1 and CDR2 from the germline V gene are SGHAT and FQNNGV. Written as DNA, the CDR3 is TGTGCCAGCAGTTCGCGCACTAACTATGGCTACACCTTC. Protein product: CASSSRTNYGYTF.

This clonotype occurred many times. The genes are TRBV9 and TRBJ2-5; 9 bases are a match to TRBD2. Germline V lookup: CDR1 SGDLS, CDR2 YYNGEE. The V gene end was trimmed by 2 bases and the J gene end by 0 bases; junction bases not matched to a gene: 2. The CDR3 is 15 residues long. CDR3 protein: CASSVSGGYQETQYF. The CDR3 DNA sequence: TGTGCCAGCAGCGTGAGCGGGGGGTACCAAGAGACCCAGTACTTC. Looking up the rest from reference TRBV9 and TRBJ2-5 gives the full variable domain: DSGVTQTPKHLITATGQRVTLRCSPRSGDLSVYWYQQSLDQGLQFLIQYYNGEERAKGNILERFSAQQFPDLHSELNLSSLELGDSALYFCASSVSGGYQETQYFGPGTRLLVL.